This T cell receptor (beta chain) was sequenced during a study of shared T cell receptors in the human thymus. This clone was seen more than once but under ten times. The CDR3 has 13 residues. With 2 bases removed from V and 4 bases from J, the gap between germline ends came to 8 bases. In germline, CDR1 is SGHTA, CDR2 FQGNSA. Measured with immunoSEQ multiplex PCR; TCRdb has only the in-frame clones, and not every one. The sample lists 450,000 to 650,000 clones, approximately 78% occurring once. This same sample was also part of a study on human thymus T cells. That source reports: Across thymic and blood repertoires, the usage of V and J genes appeared to be biased. Related studies noted strongly shared thymic repertoires across unrelated people.

This chain joins TRBV7-2 and TRBJ1-2; no definite D call. The source material was thymocytes. The receptor was derived from a boy in the first two years of life with a congenital heart defect. This CDR3 is CASSLNRSYGYTF. The CDR3 region has the DNA TGTGCCAGCAGCTTAAACCGGTCCTATGGCTACACCTTC.